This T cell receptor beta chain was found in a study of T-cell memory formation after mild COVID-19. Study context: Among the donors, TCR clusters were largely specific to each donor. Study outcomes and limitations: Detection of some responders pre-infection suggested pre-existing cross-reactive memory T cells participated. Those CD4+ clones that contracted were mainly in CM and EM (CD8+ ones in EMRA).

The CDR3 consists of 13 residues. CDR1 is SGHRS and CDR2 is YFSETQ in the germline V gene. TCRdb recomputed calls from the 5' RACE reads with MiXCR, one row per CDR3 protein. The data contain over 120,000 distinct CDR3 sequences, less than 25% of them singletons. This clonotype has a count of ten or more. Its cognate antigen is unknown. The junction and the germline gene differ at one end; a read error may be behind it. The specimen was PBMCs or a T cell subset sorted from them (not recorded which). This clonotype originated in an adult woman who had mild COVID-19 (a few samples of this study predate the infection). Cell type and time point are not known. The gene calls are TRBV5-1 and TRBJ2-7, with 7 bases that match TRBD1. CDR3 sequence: CASSLGQSYEQYF. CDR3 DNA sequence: TGTGCCAGCAGTTTGGGACAGTCCTACGAGCAGTACTTC.